This T cell receptor (beta chain) was documented in a study of blood T cell repertoires in COVID-19. For the study at large: Samples representing acute and convalescent COVID-19 were sourced from the United States, Italy and Spain. From T cells, B-cell-depleted T cells, or PBMCs came the material, which was cDNA or gDNA.

Authors' methods: Quantification of nucleated cells was approximated via reference gene primer amplification. Method: immunoSEQ multiplex PCR; TCRdb's copy keeps in-frame clones and lacks some. V and J calls and clone size are as listed in that table; D and trimming were resolved from the DNA. Of some 400,000 clones in the sample, more than 70% were seen once. The CDR3 contains 13 residues. V was pared by 4 bases and J by 5 bases, with 1 base of the junction left unmatched. The germline V gene has CDR1 SGHDT and CDR2 YYEEEE. Seattle researchers signed up patients amid active infection and tracked them longitudinally.

This sequence joins TRBV5-6 and TRBJ1-1, with TRBD1 matching over 11 bases. Sequencing input: peripheral blood. The sequence was obtained from a woman younger than 45 with COVID-19, enrolled during active disease. The CDR3 is CASSRDRGTEAFF. DNA of the CDR3: TGTGCCAGCAGCAGGGACAGGGGGACTGAAGCTTTCTTT.